Listed below are T cell receptor beta chains from one sample, sequenced in a study of cytomegalovirus exposure and HLA in healthy donors. Sequencing was performed with immunoSEQ multiplex PCR; in TCRdb, only in-frame clones are kept and a portion is missing. The repertoire holds 60,000 to 90,000 clones, with roughly 67% as singletons. The source material was PBMCs. Receptor source: a man in his forties in good health and CMV-seropositive. CDR3s include the opening cysteine and the closing phenylalanine or tryptophan. The D gene is left open where the match is weak. Rows may omit the clone size; those that give it use once, few, many or a size class.

few,TRBD2,TRBJ2-1,TRBV7-9,CASSSGASGAVGNEQFF,TGTGCCAGCAGCTCCGGGGCTAGCGGGGCGGTCGGTAATGAGCAGTTCTTC
-,-,TRBJ1-1,TRBV7-2,CASSLNRAEAFF,TGTGCCAGCAGCTTAAACAGGGCTGAAGCTTTCTTT
-,-,TRBJ1-1,TRBV7-4,CASSLVPGASTEAFF,TGTGCCAGCAGCTTAGTCCCGGGAGCGAGCACTGAAGCTTTCTTT
few,TRBD1,TRBJ2-7,TRBV27,CASSSRGRYEQYF,TGTGCCAGCAGTTCCAGGGGGCGTTACGAGCAGTACTTC
-,-,TRBJ2-2,TRBV14,CASSQAGGGTGELFF,TGTGCCAGCAGCCAAGCAGGGGGAGGCACCGGGGAGCTGTTTTTT
-,TRBD2,TRBJ2-1,TRBV5-8,CASSDRGLANNEQFF,TGTGCCAGCAGCGACAGGGGACTAGCGAACAATGAGCAGTTCTTC
-,-,TRBJ2-5,TRBV19,CASRAQETQYF,TGTGCCAGTAGGGCCCAAGAGACCCAGTACTTC
-,-,TRBJ2-1,TRBV10-3,CAISEGSGGYNEQFF,TGTGCCATCAGTGAGGGGAGTGGAGGATACAATGAGCAGTTCTTC
-,TRBD1,TRBJ1-2,TRBV15,CATGITGGYGYTF,TGTGCCACGGGCATCACAGGGGGTTATGGCTACACCTTC
-,TRBD1,TRBJ1-2,TRBV27,CASGLGQGGGGYTF,TGTGCCAGTGGTCTTGGACAGGGGGGTGGTGGCTACACCTTC
-,TRBD1,TRBJ2-2,TRBV5-5,CASSGIRGITSNTGELFF,TGTGCCAGCAGTGGGATCAGGGGGATCACCTCGAACACCGGGGAGCTGTTTTTT
-,-,TRBJ2-1,TRBV2,CASTRNEQFF,TGTGCCAGCACTAGGAATGAGCAGTTCTTC
once,-,TRBJ1-2,TRBV5-1,CASSKGTNYGYTF,TGCGCCAGCAGTAAGGGGACTAACTATGGCTACACCTTC
-,TRBD1,TRBJ2-3,TRBV7-6,CASSSQGVGDTQYF,TGTGCCAGCAGCTCACAGGGGGTTGGGGATACGCAGTATTTT
-,-,TRBJ1-1,TRBV7-9,CASSLAGMNTEAFF,TGTGCCAGCAGCTTGGCGGGGATGAACACTGAAGCTTTCTTT
-,TRBD1,TRBJ2-2,TRBV28,CATQTGGWTGELFF,TGTGCCACTCAGACAGGGGGCTGGACCGGGGAGCTGTTTTTT
-,-,TRBJ2-3,TRBV5-1,CASSSRPGRDTQYF,TGCGCCAGCAGCTCACGGCCAGGCAGGGATACGCAGTATTTT
few,-,TRBJ1-2,TRBV9,CASSAQGSSRVGYTF,TGTGCCAGCAGCGCCCAGGGGAGCAGCAGGGTTGGCTACACCTTC
-,-,TRBJ1-5,TRBV5-4,CASSKDTNPNQPQHF,TGTGCCAGCAGCAAGGACACCAACCCCAATCAGCCCCAGCATTTT
few,-,TRBJ2-3,TRBV25-1,CASSEMTGGTDTQYF,TGTGCCAGCAGTGAGATGACAGGCGGCACAGATACGCAGTATTTT
-,-,TRBJ1-1,TRBV5-4,CASSSGGGLNTEAFF,TGTGCCAGCAGTTCAGGTGGGGGCTTGAACACTGAAGCTTTCTTT
-,-,TRBJ1-5,TRBV7-9,CASSSQGGSNQPQHF,TGTGCCAGCAGCTCACAGGGAGGGAGCAATCAGCCCCAGCATTTT
-,TRBD1,TRBJ2-7,TRBV18,CASSPRGRTGVYEQYF,TGTGCCAGCTCACCGAGGGGGAGGACAGGGGTTTACGAGCAGTACTTC